This passage covers 3 T cell receptor beta chains from one sample sequenced in a study of T cells in Graves' hyperthyroidism and ophthalmopathy. The investigators amplified TCR beta CDR3 regions from RNA transcripts. Carried out on the TCR CDR3, a first-round RT-PCR used the HTBI primer set. MiXCR, applied by TCRdb to the multiplex PCR reads, yields one record per CDR3 protein. Seen here are around 300,000 distinct CDR3 sequences, roughly 15% observed once, and the top ten hold about 33%. Sequenced material: blood. The receptors were gathered from a woman aged 50 to 60 with Graves' hyperthyroidism that later progressed to Graves' ophthalmopathy.

This clonotype was counted at least ten times. One end of the junction varies from germline; a read error may be responsible. The chain joins TRBV6-1 to TRBJ1-2; the match to TRBD1 covers 7 bases. Germline assignment: CDR1 MNHNS and CDR2 SASEGT. The CDR3 runs to 14 residues. The CDR3 bases are TGTGCCAGCAGTGAAGCCCAGGGGGGCTATGGCTGCACCTTC. Protein: CASSEAQGGYGCTF.

This clonotype was seen at least ten times. V is TRBV7-2 and J is TRBJ2-5; no clear D. The germline CDR1 and CDR2 sequences are SGHTA and FQGNSA. Trimming left V 5 bases short and J 2 bases short, with 12 bases between. The CDR3 runs to 14 residues. This CDR3 reads CASSPAGTQETQYF. The CDR3 nucleotides read TGTGCCAGCAGCCCGGCTGGTACTCAAGAGACCCAGTACTTC.

This clonotype came up many times. This sequence joins TRBV6-1 and TRBJ2-1; 7 positions match TRBD1. Germline CDR1 is MNHNS and CDR2 is SASEGT. The CDR3 has 13 amino acids. V gave up 6 bases and J gave up 9 bases; unmatched junction bases: 8. In nucleotides, the CDR3 is TGTGCCAGCAGCCTGACAGGGACATTTGAGCAGTTCTTC. Protein product: CASSLTGTFEQFF.